This T cell receptor (beta chain) was recovered during a study of molecular identifiers for immune sequencing clone quantification. General study findings and limits: For effector cells, clones above 20 RNA copies held over 99% of molecules; for naive cells, under 1%. Spiked Jurkat TCR RNA equal to one cell could reportedly be picked out among one million naive cells.

Losses at the gene ends were 7 bases for V and 1 base for J; bases not matched to a gene: 6. The CDR3 covers 15 residues. TCRdb reprocessed the PCR reads via MiXCR and lists one record per CDR3 protein. Of over 550,000 distinct CDR3 sequences detected, 25% appear once; the ten largest clones hold 0.7% to 0.95%. Sorted inputs of roughly 17,000 to 1,100,000 cells, with 10%, 30% or 50% RNA, yielded naive CD8 libraries. This clonotype was observed many times. Its antigen is undetermined. Source material: naive CD8+ T cells from blood, with Jurkat cell RNA spiked in. Noted subset: FACS-sorted CD8+CD4-CCR7+CD45RA+ naive T cells. The TCR sequence derives from a human donor in good health. Some libraries in this study had Jurkat cell RNA spiked in. The chain combines TRBV12-3 or TRBV12-4 with TRBJ2-3, with 9 nucleotides matching TRBD2. The CDR3 sequence is CASTPIAGGTDTQYF. In DNA, the CDR3 is TGTGCCAGCACCCCCATAGCGGGAGGCACAGATACGCAGTATTTT.